Listed below are T cell receptor beta chains from one sample, sequenced in a study of blood T cell repertoires in COVID-19. Here immunoSEQ multiplex PCR was the method, and the copy in TCRdb shows in-frame clones only, minus some. The table includes tens of thousands of clones, 81% detected once. Material for sequencing was peripheral blood. The receptors derive from a woman older than 75 with active or convalescent COVID-19. CDR3s include the opening cysteine and the closing phenylalanine or tryptophan. D genes are given only for firm matches. Clone size is stated in some rows and not others, as once, few, many or a class when expanded.

V,size,D,J,DNA,CDR3
TRBV5-1,few,NA,TRBJ2-5,TGCGCCAGCAGGGTATCCGGGACTGCTCAAGAGACCCAGTACTTC,CASRVSGTAQETQYF
TRBV23-1,NA,NA,TRBJ2-4,TGCGCCAGCAGTCCCTTACAGTGTATAGCCAAAAACATTCAGTACTTC,CASSPLQCIAKNIQYF
TRBV29-1,NA,NA,TRBJ2-7,TGCAGCGTTGAAGAGACATCGAGCTCCTACGAGCAGTACTTC,CSVEETSSSYEQYF
TRBV7-9,once,NA,TRBJ2-6,TGTGCCAGCAGCTTAGGTTCGGGCGGGATATCTGGGGCCAACGTCCTGACTTTC,CASSLGSGGISGANVLTF
TRBV7-9,NA,TRBD1,TRBJ1-1,TGTGCCAGCAGCCCTAGACAGGGCATGGGGGCCAACACTGAAGCTTTCTTT,CASSPRQGMGANTEAFF
TRBV4-3,NA,TRBD1,TRBJ1-2,TGCGCCAGCAGCCAAGACCGGACAGGGGGCTACACCTTC,CASSQDRTGGYTF
TRBV6-5,NA,NA,TRBJ1-1,TGTGCCAGCAGTTATCGACAGAACACTGAAGCTTTCTTT,CASSYRQNTEAFF
TRBV3-1/TRBV3-2,NA,NA,TRBJ2-3,TGTGCCAGCAGCCAAGGCTATGGAGGAGGTAATGATACGCAGTATTTT,CASSQGYGGGNDTQYF
TRBV3-1/TRBV3-2,NA,NA,TRBJ2-3,TGTGCCAGCAGCCAAGTATATACAAGTTATAGCACAGATACGCAGTATTTT,CASSQVYTSYSTDTQYF
TRBV2,NA,TRBD2,TRBJ2-2,TGTGCCAGCAGCGACAGCGGGGGGGGGAACACCGGGGAGCTGTTTTTT,CASSDSGGGNTGELFF
TRBV3-1/TRBV3-2,NA,TRBD1,TRBJ2-7,TGTGCCAGCAGCGACAGGGAAGGGGAGCAGTACTTC,CASSDREGEQYF
TRBV19,NA,TRBD1,TRBJ1-2,TGTGCCAGTACCCGGGACAGGCGTAACTATGGCTACACCTTC,CASTRDRRNYGYTF
TRBV7-2,NA,NA,TRBJ2-6,TGTGCCAGCAGCTTTCTAGGGGGTGGGGCCAACGTCCTGACTTTC,CASSFLGGGANVLTF
TRBV19,NA,TRBD1,TRBJ2-7,TGTGCCAGTAGTATAGGACAGGGCTACGAGCAGTACTTC,CASSIGQGYEQYF
TRBV5-4,NA,TRBD2,TRBJ2-3,TGTGCCAGCAGCCCCGGGGGGGCGGGTTCAGATACGCAGTATTTT,CASSPGGAGSDTQYF
TRBV28,NA,TRBD1,TRBJ1-5,TGTGCCAGCATCGTCAGGGGGAGCAATCAGCCCCAGCATTTT,CASIVRGSNQPQHF
TRBV4-3,NA,NA,TRBJ1-6,TGCGCCAGCAGCCAAACAGGGACGTATAATTCACCCCTCCACTTT,CASSQTGTYNSPLHF
TRBV6-4,NA,TRBD1,TRBJ2-5,TGTGCCAGCAGTAAACACCGGGACAGGGGGCGGGAGACCCAGTACTTC,CASSKHRDRGRETQYF
TRBV6-5,NA,TRBD2,TRBJ2-1,TGTGCCAGCAGGGCGGGGGGTCTGATCAACAATGAGCAGTTCTTC,CASRAGGLINNEQFF
TRBV15,NA,TRBD1,TRBJ1-3,TGTGCCACCAGCCGACCCGGGACAGGTATAATTGGAAACACCATATATTTT,CATSRPGTGIIGNTIYF
TRBV9,NA,TRBD1,TRBJ2-7,TGTGCCAGCAGCGTAGGGACAGGGGGCTCCCAAGGGGGCGAGCAGTACTTC,CASSVGTGGSQGGEQYF
TRBV18,once,NA,TRBJ1-6,TGTGCCAGCTCACCTAGGGGCGAATCCTATAATTCACCCCTCCACTTT,CASSPRGESYNSPLHF
TRBV28,NA,TRBD1,TRBJ2-7,TGTGCCAGCACCCTCGGGGGACAGGGGGTCTACGAGCAGTACTTC,CASTLGGQGVYEQYF
TRBV27,NA,NA,TRBJ1-2,TGTGCCAGCAGTATGACAGGAAACTATGGCTACACCTTC,CASSMTGNYGYTF
TRBV2,NA,TRBD1,TRBJ1-6,TGTGCCAGCAGTGAGGGACAGTTTAAAAACTTTAATTCACCCCTCCACTTT,CASSEGQFKNFNSPLHF
TRBV14,NA,NA,TRBJ2-1,TGTGCCAGCAGCCAAACGGGAACCTACAATGAGCAGTTCTTC,CASSQTGTYNEQFF
TRBV5-5,NA,TRBD1,TRBJ2-7,TGTGCCAGCACCTGGGCAGGGGGATCCTACGAGCAGTACTTC,CASTWAGGSYEQYF
TRBV3-1/TRBV3-2,NA,NA,TRBJ1-5,TGTGCCAGCAGCCAAGCAGGGATCAATCAGCCCCAGCATTTT,CASSQAGINQPQHF
TRBV19,NA,NA,TRBJ1-6,TGTGCCAGTAGTGCAAAACAGGGATCACCCCTCCACTTT,CASSAKQGSPLHF
TRBV2,NA,NA,TRBJ1-1,TGTGCCAGCAGTACAGGGTTGTTGGAGGCTTTCTTT,CASSTGLLEAFF
TRBV6-5,NA,TRBD1,TRBJ2-7,TGTGCCAGCAGTCGGGACAGGGGGTACTACGAGCAGTACTTC,CASSRDRGYYEQYF
TRBV28,many,TRBD1,TRBJ1-1,TGTGCCAGCTCGAAGGACAGGTCGGGAAGGATTATGAACACTGAAGCTTTCTTT,CASSKDRSGRIMNTEAFF
TRBV6-5,few,TRBD1,TRBJ1-1,TGTGCCAGCAGTACGGGACAGGGTATCGGAGAAGCTTTCTTT,CASSTGQGIGEAFF
TRBV7-9,few,TRBD1,TRBJ1-6,TGTGCCAGCAGCGCTGGGACAGTTAATTCACCCCTCCACTTT,CASSAGTVNSPLHF
TRBV7-2,NA,NA,TRBJ1-3,TGTGCCAGCAGCCTAGGGAGCTCTGGAAACACCATATATTTT,CASSLGSSGNTIYF
TRBV19,NA,NA,TRBJ2-7,TGTGCCAGTAGTACGGGCCTACAGGGCTCCGAGCAGTACTTC,CASSTGLQGSEQYF
TRBV7-2,NA,TRBD1,TRBJ1-5,TGTGCCAGCGGGACAGGGCCCCAGCCCCAGCATTTT,CASGTGPQPQHF
TRBV19,NA,NA,TRBJ1-1,TGTGCCAGTAGTATAAACAGGGACACTGAAGCTTTCTTT,CASSINRDTEAFF
TRBV7-9,NA,TRBD1,TRBJ1-2,TGTGCCAGCAGCTCCCACAGGGGTAGGGATGGCTACACCTTC,CASSSHRGRDGYTF
TRBV12-3/TRBV12-4,NA,NA,TRBJ1-1,TGTGCCAGCAGTCACAAGCGGAACACTGAAGCTTTCTTT,CASSHKRNTEAFF
TRBV7-7,NA,TRBD1,TRBJ2-2,TGTGCCAGCAGCTTAGCGACGGACAGGGGGCAAGCCGGGGAGCTGTTTTTT,CASSLATDRGQAGELFF
TRBV11-2,NA,TRBD1,TRBJ1-1,TGTGCCAGCACCCTGGGACAGATGAACACTGAAGCTTTCTTT,CASTLGQMNTEAFF
TRBV2,NA,NA,TRBJ2-1,TGTGCCAGCAGGCGGGACCAAGCCTACAATGAGCAGTTCTTC,CASRRDQAYNEQFF
TRBV7-2,NA,TRBD2,TRBJ2-3,TGTGCCAGCAGCTTAGGCCCTAGCGGGGGGACAGATACGCAGTATTTT,CASSLGPSGGTDTQYF
TRBV5-4,NA,NA,TRBJ1-6,TGTGCCAGCAGCTTGGAAAACACAAATTCACCCCTCCACTTT,CASSLENTNSPLHF
TRBV28,once,TRBD1,TRBJ2-7,TGTGCCAGCAGTACCTCCGGGACAGGGCGGTACGAGCAGTACTTC,CASSTSGTGRYEQYF
TRBV29-1,NA,TRBD1,TRBJ2-1,TGCAGCGTTGACCCGACAGGGGTGTACAATGAGCAGTTCTTC,CSVDPTGVYNEQFF
TRBV6-1,NA,TRBD2,TRBJ2-3,TGTGCCAGCAGTTTGAAGGCGGGGGTAGCAGATACGCAGTATTTT,CASSLKAGVADTQYF
TRBV7-3,NA,NA,TRBJ1-1,TGTGCCAGCAGCCCCAACCCACAGGGAATGAACACTGAAGCTTTCTTT,CASSPNPQGMNTEAFF
TRBV10-1,many,TRBD1,TRBJ2-7,TGCGCCAGCAGTGAACAGGGGGGTTCCTACGAGCAGTACTTC,CASSEQGGSYEQYF
TRBV6-6,once,NA,TRBJ1-5,TGTGCCAGCAGTTACGCCGGGGTTGGTCAGCCCCAGCATTTT,CASSYAGVGQPQHF
TRBV6-1,once,TRBD1,TRBJ2-7,TGTGCCAGCAGTGAACCTGGGACAGGGCAGCAGTACTTC,CASSEPGTGQQYF
TRBV18,NA,NA,TRBJ2-2,TGTGCCAGCTCACCGGTGACAGTGAACACCGGGGAGCTGTTTTTT,CASSPVTVNTGELFF
TRBV5-1,NA,TRBD1,TRBJ2-1,TGCGCCAGCAGCGTACAGGGGGGCAATGAGCAGTTCTTC,CASSVQGGNEQFF